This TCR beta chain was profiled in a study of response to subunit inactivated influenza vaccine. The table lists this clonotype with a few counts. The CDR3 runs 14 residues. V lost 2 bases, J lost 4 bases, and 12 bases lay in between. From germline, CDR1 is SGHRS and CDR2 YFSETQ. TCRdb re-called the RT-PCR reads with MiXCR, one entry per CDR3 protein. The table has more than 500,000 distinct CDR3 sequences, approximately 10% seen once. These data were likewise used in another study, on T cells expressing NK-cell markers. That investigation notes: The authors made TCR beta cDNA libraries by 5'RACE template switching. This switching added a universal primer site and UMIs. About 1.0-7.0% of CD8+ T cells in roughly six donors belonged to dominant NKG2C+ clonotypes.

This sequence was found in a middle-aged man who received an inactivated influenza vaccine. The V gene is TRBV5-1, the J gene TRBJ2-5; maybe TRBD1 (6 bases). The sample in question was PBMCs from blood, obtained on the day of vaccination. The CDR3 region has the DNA TGCGCCAGCAGCTTTGACACAGGGATAGAGACCCAGTACTTC. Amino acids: CASSFDTGIETQYF. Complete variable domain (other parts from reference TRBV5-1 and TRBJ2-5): KAGVTQTPRYLIKTRGQQVTLSCSPISGHRSVSWYQQTPGQGLQFLFEYFSETQRNKGNFPGRFSGRQFSNSRSEMNVSTLELGDSALYLCASSFDTGIETQYFGPGTRLLVL.